A selection of T cell receptor beta chains follows, all from one sample in a study of identical twins. MiXCR, applied by TCRdb to the 5' RACE reads, yields one record per CDR3 protein. Among about 890,000 distinct CDR3 sequences, approximately 13% were seen once, and the ten largest hold roughly 1.5%. These records were also assigned to another study, of yellow fever vaccine responses in identical twins.

Sequencing input: PBMCs. These receptors were obtained from a woman in her late teens or twenties in good health. Both conserved end residues are part of each CDR3. A D gene is named only where the DNA matches it firmly. Clone size, where shown, is once, few, many, or a class for clones that have expanded.

v_gene,j_gene,abundance,len,d_gene,CDR3nt,CDR3aa
TRBV7-3,TRBJ2-1,few,17,TRBD1,TGTGCCAGCAGCTTATTTCAACCGGGACAGGGGAGGAATGAGCAGTTCTTC,CASSLFQPGQGRNEQFF
TRBV2,TRBJ2-1,.,14,.,TGTGCCAGCTTGGGGCTAGCGCCTTACAATGAGCAGTTCTTC,CASLGLAPYNEQFF
TRBV25-1,TRBJ2-1,few,17,.,TGTGCCAGCAGTGGAACCGAGGGGCTGGGCTCCTACAATGAGCAGTTCTTC,CASSGTEGLGSYNEQFF
TRBV4-1,TRBJ2-1,.,14,.,TGCGCCAGCAGCCTGGGGACACCGGGGGATGAGCAGTTCTTC,CASSLGTPGDEQFF
TRBV6-2/TRBV6-3,TRBJ2-1,few,12,.,TGTGCCACTGGGACGGAGAACAATGAGCAGTTCTTC,CATGTENNEQFF
TRBV7-2,TRBJ2-4,.,15,TRBD2,TGTGCCAGCAGCCTGAAGGGACTAGCGGAAAACATTCAGTACTTC,CASSLKGLAENIQYF
TRBV6-1,TRBJ1-5,few,17,TRBD1,TGTGCCAGCAGTGAAAGGTACAGGGGGCAGGGCAATCAGCCCCAGCATTTT,CASSERYRGQGNQPQHF
TRBV7-7,TRBJ2-3,once,14,.,TGTGCCAGCAGCCAGGGGAAGCCGACAGATACGCAGTATTTT,CASSQGKPTDTQYF
TRBV28,TRBJ1-5,.,11,.,TGTGCCAGCAGTTTCCTATCGGCCCAGCATTTT,CASSFLSAQHF
TRBV12-3/TRBV12-4,TRBJ2-7,.,15,.,TGTGCCAGCAGTTTAGAGGGAGGGGGCCCCTACGAGCAGTACTTC,CASSLEGGGPYEQYF
TRBV10-3,TRBJ1-5,few,14,.,TGTGCCATCAGTGAGAAAGAACTGGGAAGGCCCCAGCATTTT,CAISEKELGRPQHF
TRBV20-1,TRBJ1-6,few,12,.,TGCAGTGTTACAACATCGGGTTCACCCCTCCACTTT,CSVTTSGSPLHF
TRBV20-1,TRBJ2-4,many,13,.,TGCAGTGCTAGTACCGTGGCCAAAAACATTCAGTACTTC,CSASTVAKNIQYF
TRBV6-2/TRBV6-3,TRBJ2-4,once,14,.,TGTGCCAACAGTTACTCGACATTAGGAGTGATTCAGTACTTC,CANSYSTLGVIQYF
TRBV10-1,TRBJ1-1,few,16,.,TGCGCCAGCAGTGAGTCGGCCAACCAGATGAACACTGAAGCTTTCTTT,CASSESANQMNTEAFF